This is a list of T cell receptor beta chains from one sample in a study of blood T cells in healthy people across ages. TCRdb itself ran the 5' RACE reads through MiXCR, one entry per CDR3 protein. The table lists approximately 810,000 distinct CDR3 sequences, roughly 26% of them singletons, with roughly 17% in the top ten. The specimen sequenced was blood. The receptors stem from a woman aged 80 or over in good health. CDR3s include the opening cysteine and the closing phenylalanine or tryptophan. D genes are given only for firm matches. Clone size is stated in some rows and not others, as once, few, many or a class when expanded.

TRBV25-1,NA,15,few,TRBJ1-6,CASSAGARHNSPLHF,TGTGCCAGCAGTGCAGGGGCGCGTCATAATTCACCCCTCCACTTT
TRBV5-1,TRBD2,15,many,TRBJ2-1,CASSLVAGEINEQFF,TGCGCCAGCAGCTTGGTAGCGGGTGAGATCAATGAGCAGTTCTTC
TRBV27,TRBD2,15,many,TRBJ2-7,CASSLSDSGAYEQYF,TGTGCCAGCAGTTTATCGGATAGCGGGGCCTACGAGCAGTACTTC
TRBV7-2,TRBD2,16,NA,TRBJ2-1,CASSPLAGGAYNEQFF,TGTGCCAGCAGCCCCCTAGCGGGCGGGGCCTACAATGAGCAGTTCTTC
TRBV29-1,NA,14,few,TRBJ1-1,CSVELKWANTEAFF,TGCAGCGTTGAATTGAAGTGGGCGAACACTGAAGCTTTCTTT
TRBV20-1,NA,14,many,TRBJ2-3,CSARDPRGSDTQYF,TGCAGTGCTAGAGATCCCCGGGGATCAGATACGCAGTATTTT
TRBV28,NA,9,NA,TRBJ1-6,CASSPPLHF,TGTGCCAGCAGTCCTCCCCTCCACTTT
TRBV6-1,NA,16,NA,TRBJ1-5,CASSEARLISNQPQHF,TGTGCCAGCAGTGAAGCGCGGTTAATTAGCAATCAGCCCCAGCATTTT
TRBV12-3/TRBV12-4,NA,15,NA,TRBJ2-2,CASSFRTVGAGELFF,TGTGCCAGCAGTTTTCGAACGGTGGGGGCCGGGGAGCTGTTTTTT
TRBV11-2,NA,14,NA,TRBJ2-1,CASTTPAAGNEQFF,TGTGCCAGCACCACCCCGGCGGCAGGCAATGAGCAGTTCTTC
TRBV5-6,NA,15,NA,TRBJ2-7,CASSSRRSQFYEQYF,TGTGCCAGCAGCTCTAGACGGTCCCAGTTCTACGAGCAGTACTTC
TRBV29-1,NA,13,many,TRBJ1-2,CSVESGVNYGYTF,TGCAGCGTTGAGTCAGGGGTAAACTATGGCTACACCTTC
TRBV20-1,NA,13,many,TRBJ2-3,CSAGDSPTDTQYF,TGCAGTGCTGGGGACTCTCCCACAGATACGCAGTATTTT
TRBV7-9,NA,15,NA,TRBJ2-1,CASSLAPQDYNEQFF,TGTGCCAGCAGCTTAGCGCCCCAGGACTACAATGAGCAGTTCTTC
TRBV5-1,NA,15,few,TRBJ1-4,CASSPGALANEKLFF,TGCGCCAGCAGCCCGGGGGCGCTTGCTAATGAAAAACTGTTTTTT
TRBV28,NA,14,NA,TRBJ2-7,CASSSVPLLYEQYF,TGTGCCAGCAGTTCGGTTCCCCTACTCTACGAGCAGTACTTC
TRBV20-1,TRBD2,15,NA,TRBJ2-1,CSARRLAGAFNEQFF,TGCAGTGCTAGACGGCTAGCGGGGGCTTTCAATGAGCAGTTCTTC
TRBV6-5,NA,19,NA,TRBJ2-3,CASSYFPWGSGPNADTQYF,TGTGCCAGCAGTTACTTCCCCTGGGGGAGCGGGCCCAACGCAGATACGCAGTATTTT
TRBV29-1,TRBD2,14,many,TRBJ2-5,CSVDVQREQETQYF,TGCAGCGTTGATGTGCAGCGGGAGCAAGAGACCCAGTACTTC
TRBV7-2,NA,15,many,TRBJ2-1,CASSKSSETYNEQFF,TGTGCCAGCAGCAAAAGTAGCGAGACTTACAATGAGCAGTTCTTC
TRBV30,NA,13,NA,TRBJ2-5,CAWSSGFQETQYF,TGTGCCTGGAGCTCAGGGTTCCAAGAGACCCAGTACTTC